This T cell receptor beta chain comes out of a study of cytomegalovirus exposure and HLA in healthy donors. Findings and limits, study-wide: Certain indistinguishable V segments, among them TRBV6-2 and TRBV6-3, were excluded. Earlier analysis found most TCR beta V segments productive about 90% or about 30% of the time. Available immune exposure information covered CMV serostatus only.

V was trimmed by 1 base and J by 4 bases, leaving 10 bases between them. This CDR3 comprises 14 residues. Germline CDR1 is MGHRA and CDR2 is YSYEKL. A remark on this clone: The antigen is not known.

Both 60 Vbeta primers and 13 Jbeta primers went into the PCR. Assay used: immunoSEQ multiplex PCR; TCRdb lists only in-frame clones, some missing. In the table there are tens of thousands of clones, 65% to 70% of which are singletons. J is TRBJ1-2 and V is TRBV4-1, with a tentative D call TRBD1 (5 bases). The material sequenced was PBMCs. The source is a man between 35 and 55 years old in good health and CMV-seropositive. CDR3 sequence: CASSQVRAVYGYTF. Written as DNA, the CDR3 is TGCGCCAGCAGCCAAGTCAGGGCAGTCTATGGCTACACCTTC.